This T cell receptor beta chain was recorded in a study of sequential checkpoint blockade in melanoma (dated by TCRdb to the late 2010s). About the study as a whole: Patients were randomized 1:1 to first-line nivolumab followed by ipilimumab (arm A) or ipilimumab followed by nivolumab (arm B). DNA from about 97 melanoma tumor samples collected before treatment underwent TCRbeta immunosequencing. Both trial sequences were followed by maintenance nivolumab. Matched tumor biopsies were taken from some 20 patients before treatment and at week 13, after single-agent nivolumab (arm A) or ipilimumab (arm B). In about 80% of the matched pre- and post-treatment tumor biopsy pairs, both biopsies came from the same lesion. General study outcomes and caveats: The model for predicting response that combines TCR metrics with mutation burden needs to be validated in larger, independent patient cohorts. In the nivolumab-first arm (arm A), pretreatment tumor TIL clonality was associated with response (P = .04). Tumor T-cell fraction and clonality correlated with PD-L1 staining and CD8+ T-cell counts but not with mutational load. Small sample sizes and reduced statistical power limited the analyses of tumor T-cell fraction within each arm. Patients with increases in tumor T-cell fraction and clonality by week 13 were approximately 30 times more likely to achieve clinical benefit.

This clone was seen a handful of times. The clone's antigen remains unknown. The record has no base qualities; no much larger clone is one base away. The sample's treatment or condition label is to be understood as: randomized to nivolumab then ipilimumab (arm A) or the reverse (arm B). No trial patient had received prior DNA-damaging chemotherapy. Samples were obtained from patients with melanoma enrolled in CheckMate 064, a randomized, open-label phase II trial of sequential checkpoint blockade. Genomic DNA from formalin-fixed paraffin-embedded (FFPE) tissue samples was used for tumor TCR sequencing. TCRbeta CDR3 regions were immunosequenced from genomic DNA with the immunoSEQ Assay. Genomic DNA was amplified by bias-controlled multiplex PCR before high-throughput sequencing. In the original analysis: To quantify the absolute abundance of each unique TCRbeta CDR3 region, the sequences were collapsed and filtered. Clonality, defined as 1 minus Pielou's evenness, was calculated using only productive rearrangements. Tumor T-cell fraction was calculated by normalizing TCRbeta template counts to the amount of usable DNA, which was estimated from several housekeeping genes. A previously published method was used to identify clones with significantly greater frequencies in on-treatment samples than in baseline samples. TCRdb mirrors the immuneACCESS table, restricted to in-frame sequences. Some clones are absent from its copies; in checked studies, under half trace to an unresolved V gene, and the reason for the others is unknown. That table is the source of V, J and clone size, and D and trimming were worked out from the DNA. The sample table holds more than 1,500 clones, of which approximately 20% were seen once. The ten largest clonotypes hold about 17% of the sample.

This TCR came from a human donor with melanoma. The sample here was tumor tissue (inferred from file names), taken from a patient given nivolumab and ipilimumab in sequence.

The CDR3 loop reads CASSYQGRDTEAFF. In nucleotide form, the sequence is TGTGCCAGCAGTTACCAAGGGCGGGACACTGAAGCTTTCTTT. Here the chain combines TRBV6-8 and TRBJ1-1; the D gene remains uncertain. CDR3 length: 14 amino acids, cysteine to phenylalanine. The CDR3 DNA has 42 bases and is translated from base 1. Trimming removed 2 bases from V and 3 bases from J, leaving 10 bases between the germline ends. The germline V gene yields MNHGY for CDR1 and SAAAGT for CDR2.